One T cell receptor (beta chain) is described in this entry. CDR1 is GTSNPN and CDR2 is SVGIG in the germline V gene (reference sequence). V was pared by 8 bases and J by 0 bases, with 14 bases between. CDR3 length: 14 amino acids. The repertoire was sequenced with immunoSEQ multiplex PCR; TCRdb's copy has only in-frame clones and lacks some. Counted here are 55,000 to 70,000 clones, around 93% occurring once; the ten biggest clones make up 4% to 4.5%. This TCR was recovered from a man aged 35-49 years with rheumatoid arthritis. The rearrangement joins TRBV30 to TRBJ1-3; no reliable D call. The sequenced sample consisted of PBMCs. DNA for the CDR3: TGTGCCGGATCCAACCCTAGCTCTGGAAACACCATATATTTT. This translates into CAGSNPSSGNTIYF.